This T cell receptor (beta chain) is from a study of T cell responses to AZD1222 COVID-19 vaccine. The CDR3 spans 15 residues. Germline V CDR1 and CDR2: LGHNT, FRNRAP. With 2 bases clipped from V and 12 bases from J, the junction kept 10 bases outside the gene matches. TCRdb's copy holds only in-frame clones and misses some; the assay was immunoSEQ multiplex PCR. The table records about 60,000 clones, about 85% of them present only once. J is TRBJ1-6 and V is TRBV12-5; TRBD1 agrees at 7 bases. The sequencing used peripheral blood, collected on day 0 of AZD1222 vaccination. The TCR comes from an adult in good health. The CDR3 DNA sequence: TGTGCTAGTGGTTTGTTTTCAGGGGGTAAGGGACCCCTCCACTTT. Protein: CASGLFSGGKGPLHF.